This section outlines one T cell receptor beta chain sequence together with its context. As yet, its antigen is unknown. The data were obtained in a study of shared clonotypes between healthy human individuals. The wider study: The donor group consisted of a couple of women and three men, aged 18 to 49. Broader study findings: The diversity represented, both genetic and in exposure history, was limited by few donors.

Trimming stripped 2 bases from V and 6 bases from J, with 11 bases between. The CDR3 extends over 13 amino acids. The V gene's germline CDR1 is SEHNR and CDR2 FQNEAQ (reference sequence). Splitting of each subset's genomic DNA was done evenly across several immunoSEQ plates. Approximately 30,000 T cell genomes (roughly 190 ng DNA) went into each sorted-subset replicate. Sequencing was performed with immunoSEQ multiplex PCR; in TCRdb, only in-frame clones are kept and a portion is missing. The table records about 1.5 million clones, 98% of them present only once. The sample taken for sequencing was naive CD4+ T cells sorted from blood. As for subset: CD45RA+ positively selected. The sequence was collected from a man in his thirties or forties in good health. The V gene is TRBV7-9, the J gene TRBJ2-7, with D uncertain. This CDR3 is CASSLTTVGEQYF. The CDR3 DNA reads as TGTGCCAGCAGCTTAACAACGGTCGGCGAGCAGTACTTC.